One T cell receptor beta chain is described in this entry. Specified treatment: some 20 received Ad26.COV2.S at low or high dose, single or two shots; several received placebo; per-sample allocation not given. Vaccine and placebo recipients were sampled on day 63 after the first injection. Adults aged 18-55 years in Boston included the donor. In the vaccine, an Ad26 vector expressed the SARS-CoV-2 spike of the Wuhan strain. This sample stems from a study of Ad26.COV2.S vaccination and SARS-CoV-2 variants. Overall study: The trial was COV1001 and the donor's arm was Ad26.COV2.S. Donor got 5x10^10 or 1x10^11 viral particles of Ad26.COV2.S.

Profiled with immunoSEQ multiplex PCR; TCRdb holds only in-frame clones, not every one. The sample has hundreds of thousands of clones; around 87% are singletons. Germline-derived CDR1 and CDR2 are SGHTA and FQGNSA. V was clipped by 2 bases and J by 2 bases; unmatched bases: 6. The CDR3 consists of 15 residues. The material sequenced was peripheral blood, taken in a trial of Ad26.COV2.S vaccine versus placebo. The chain uses TRBV7-2 and TRBJ2-7; 7 bases align to TRBD1. The receptor comes from a person between 18 and 65 years old who received the Ad26.COV2.S COVID-19 vaccine or a placebo. In nucleotides, the CDR3 is TGTGCCAGCAGCTTACGACAGGGACCCGCCTACGAGCAGTACTTC. Translating gives CASSLRQGPAYEQYF.